Below, 18 T cell receptor beta chains from the same sample are listed, as sequenced in a study of cytomegalovirus exposure and HLA in healthy donors (TCRdb year 2017). Library preparation used the immunoSEQ multiplex PCR assay. For the multiplex PCR, a mixture combining 60 forward primers for TCR Vbeta segments and 13 reverse primers for TCR Jbeta segments was used. Imported from immuneACCESS, the table was reduced by TCRdb to in-frame sequences with V and J called. These copies leave out some clones; in studies compared against another copy, an unresolved V gene accounts for under half, and the cause of the remainder is not known. Within this sample are over 100,000 clones, with 63% of them counted one time only. Of the sample, roughly 10% is held by the ten largest clones. Material for sequencing was PBMCs. The receptors come from a man aged 40-50 years in good health and CMV-seropositive.

The gene calls are TRBV7-2 and TRBJ1-2, with 7 bases aligning to TRBD1. V gave up 3 bases and J gave up 8 bases; unmatched junction bases: 3. Germline V gene data show CDR1 as SGHTA and CDR2 as FQGNSA. This CDR3 comprises 12 residues. The CDR3 DNA reads TGTGCCAGCAGCTTCGACAGGGACGGCTACACCTTC. Its protein product is CASSFDRDGYTF. The full variable domain, its missing parts supplied by reference TRBV7-2 and TRBJ1-2, is GAGVSQSPSNKVTEKGKDVELRCDPISGHTALYWYRQSLGQGLEFLIYFQGNSAPDKSGLPSDRFSAERTGGSVSTLTIQRTQQEDSAVYLCASSFDRDGYTFGSGTRLTVV.

This clone was observed a handful of times. The J gene is TRBJ1-1, the V gene TRBV27; 8 bases are shared with TRBD1. Unmatched junction bases numbered 10, after V lost 5 bases and J lost 5 bases. The V gene's germline CDR1 is MNHEY and CDR2 SMNVEV (reference sequence). CDR3 length: 15 residues. The CDR3 region has the DNA TGTGCCAGCAGTCTCACCTACCGGGACAGGACTGAAGCTTTCTTT. It specifies CASSLTYRDRTEAFF.

The V gene is TRBV28, the J gene TRBJ2-3; 7 bases are a match to TRBD2. V trimming: 5 bases; J trimming: 4 bases; junction bases outside the gene matches: 15. This CDR3 contains 17 residues. Germline CDR1 MDHEN, CDR2 SYDVKM. The chain's CDR3 is CASSTFREARGADTQYF. Written as DNA, the CDR3 is TGTGCCAGCAGTACCTTCCGGGAGGCCCGGGGGGCAGATACGCAGTATTTT.

Concerning this clone: The sample contains more than one DNA sequence encoding this CDR3. This chain connects TRBV10-1 to TRBJ1-1; D is unclear. The CDR3 length is 13 residues. V lost 6 bases and J 1 base, leaving 9 bases between the germline ends. Germline CDR1 is WNHNN and CDR2 is SYGVQD (reference sequence). Here the CDR3 reads CASSRSGNTEAFF. The CDR3 DNA follows: TGCGCCAGCAGCAGATCTGGGAACACTGAAGCTTTCTTT.

This clone was counted between two and nine times. CDR3 DNA: TGCGCCAGCAGCTTCGGGACTAGCGGGGGGGCGGCAGATACGCAGTATTTT. Amino acids: CASSFGTSGGAADTQYF. The chain joins TRBV5-1 to TRBJ2-3; 16 bases align to TRBD2. With V trimmed by 2 bases and J by 4 bases, 4 bases remained unmatched. The length of the CDR3 is 17 residues. Germline CDR1 is SGHRS and CDR2 is YFSETQ.

This clone was counted a few times. The chain joins TRBV28 to TRBJ2-7; 7 bases fit TRBD1. V trimming: 10 bases; J trimming: 4 bases; junction bases outside the gene matches: 13. This CDR3 contains 14 residues. Per germline, CDR1 MDHEN and CDR2 SYDVKM. The CDR3 nucleotides are TGTGCCATAAACACAGGGGCGTCTATATACGAGCAGTACTTC. This sequence encodes CAINTGASIYEQYF.

This CDR3 is CASSLATGTGVSYEQYF. CDR3 DNA: TGCGCCAGCAGCTTGGCTACCGGGACAGGGGTCTCCTACGAGCAGTACTTC. V and J are TRBV5-1 and TRBJ2-7, with 10 bases aligning to TRBD1. Trimming removed 0 bases from V and 0 bases from J; junction bases left unmatched: 6. The CDR3 spans 17 residues. Germline-derived CDR1 and CDR2 are SGHRS and YFSETQ. The entire variable domain, with the rest obtained from reference TRBV5-1 and TRBJ2-7, is as follows: KAGVTQTPRYLIKTRGQQVTLSCSPISGHRSVSWYQQTPGQGLQFLFEYFSETQRNKGNFPGRFSGRQFSNSRSEMNVSTLELGDSALYLCASSLATGTGVSYEQYFGPGTRLTVT.

The V gene is TRBV19, the J gene TRBJ1-4; maybe TRBD1 (5 bases). Trimming pared 8 bases from V and 0 bases from J, leaving 10 bases between. This CDR3 comprises 14 residues. CDR1 LNHDA and CDR2 SQIVND come from the germline V gene (reference sequence). CDR3: CASQGSSTNEKLFF. CDR3 nucleotide sequence: TGTGCCAGTCAGGGATCGTCAACTAATGAAAAACTGTTTTTT.

The genes are TRBV10-1 and TRBJ1-5; possibly TRBD1 for D (6 bases). This CDR3 region has 13 residues. Trimming cost V 5 bases and J 7 bases, with 12 bases left between them. Per the germline V gene, CDR1 is WNHNN and CDR2 is SYGVQD (reference sequence). CDR3: CASSSQGNQPQHF. CDR3 sequence (DNA): TGCGCCAGCAGTTCTCAGGGGAACCAGCCCCAGCATTTT.

This sequence joins TRBV6-4 and TRBJ2-1; 12 bases align to TRBD2. With V trimmed by 0 bases and J by 6 bases, 0 bases remained unmatched. This CDR3 contains 15 residues. From germline, CDR1 is MRHNA and CDR2 SNTAGT. CDR3 residues: CASSDSTSGSNEQFF. The CDR3 nucleotides read TGTGCCAGCAGTGACTCGACTAGCGGGAGCAATGAGCAGTTCTTC.

The chain uses TRBV7-2 and TRBJ1-2, with D possibly being TRBD1 (5 bases). Germline V gives CDR1 SGHTA, CDR2 FQGNSA. The CDR3 sequence is 14 residues long. V was clipped by 1 base and J by 3 bases, with 9 bases between them. The CDR3, as DNA: TGTGCCAGCAGCTTAGTTGCGGGGGACTATGGCTACACCTTC. As protein: CASSLVAGDYGYTF. The variable domain in full, completed from reference TRBV7-2 and TRBJ1-2, reads GAGVSQSPSNKVTEKGKDVELRCDPISGHTALYWYRQSLGQGLEFLIYFQGNSAPDKSGLPSDRFSAERTGGSVSTLTIQRTQQEDSAVYLCASSLVAGDYGYTFGSGTRLTVV.

The chain uses TRBV7-2 and TRBJ2-1; TRBD2 matches at 15 bases. The germline V gene has CDR1 SGHTA and CDR2 FQGNSA. V was clipped by 3 bases and J by 10 bases; unmatched bases: 1. There are 14 residues in the CDR3. DNA for the CDR3: TGTGCCAGCAGCTTGGGACTAGCGGGAGGAGAGCAGTTCTTC. Translated: CASSLGLAGGEQFF.

This chain uses TRBV18 with TRBJ1-5; D unresolved. CDR3 length equals 13 residues. Per the germline V gene, CDR1 is KGHSH and CDR2 is LQKENI. V lost 3 bases and J 5 bases, leaving 8 bases between the germline ends. CDR3 in amino acids: CASSPNSDQPQHF. The CDR3 nucleotides read TGTGCCAGCTCACCCAACAGTGATCAGCCCCAGCATTTT.

There are a few counts of this clone. The chain joins TRBV19 to TRBJ2-6; a weak D match, TRBD1 (5 bases). Trimming removed 4 bases from V and 1 base from J, with 14 bases in between. CDR3 length equals 17 residues. Germline V gene data show CDR1 as LNHDA and CDR2 as SQIVND (reference sequence). Here the CDR3 DNA reads TGTGCCAGTAGTACCCAGGGTATCAGATCTGGGGCCAACGTCCTGACTTTC. It codes for CASSTQGIRSGANVLTF.

The chain carries TRBV6-4 and TRBJ2-1; maybe TRBD2 (5 bases). Looked up from germline, CDR1 is MRHNA and CDR2 is SNTAGT. Trimming cost V 4 bases and J 0 bases, with 7 bases left between them. The CDR3 loop spans 14 amino acids. The CDR3 nucleotides read TGTGCCAGCAGTGTGGGGAGCTCCTACAATGAGCAGTTCTTC. Translation: CASSVGSSYNEQFF.

The rearrangement uses TRBV2 and TRBJ1-2, with unresolved D. Looked up from germline, CDR1 is SNHLY and CDR2 is FYNNEI. The CDR3 has 15 residues. Between the trimmed V and J ends, which lost 4 bases and 11 bases, there was a span of 23 bases. CDR3 coding DNA: TGTGCCAGCAGTGCCCGGAGAGGGAACTCGGGATTTTACACCTTC. Translation gives CASSARRGNSGFYTF.

The chain combines TRBV28 with TRBJ1-2; no firm D call. Trimming took 2 bases from V and 5 from J, leaving 6 bases between them. Germline assignment: CDR1 MDHEN and CDR2 SYDVKM. There are 12 residues in the CDR3. The CDR3 here is CASSLGRYGYTF. CDR3 sequence (DNA): TGTGCCAGCAGTTTAGGGCGATATGGCTACACCTTC.

The gene calls are TRBV2 and TRBJ2-2, with 10 bases aligning to TRBD1. The trim removed 10 bases at V and 4 bases at J, leaving 6 bases unmatched. The germline V gene encodes CDR1 SNHLY and CDR2 FYNNEI. The CDR3 has 14 amino acids. CDR3 amino acids: CANRDRGGTGELFF. The CDR3 coding sequence is TGTGCCAACCGGGACAGGGGTGGCACCGGGGAGCTGTTTTTT. Filled out from reference TRBV2 and TRBJ2-2, the complete variable domain reads EPEVTQTPSHQVTQMGQEVILRCVPISNHLYFYWYRQILGQKVEFLVSFYNNEISEKSEIFDDQFSVERPDGSNFTLKIRSTKLEDSAMYFCANRDRGGTGELFFGEGSRLTVL.